The 2 T cell receptor beta chains given below trace back to one sample, sequenced in a study of blood T cell repertoires in COVID-19. Assay: immunoSEQ multiplex PCR; the TCRdb copy retains only in-frame clones and omits some. The sample gives roughly 130,000 clones, more than 75% of which show up once; around 13% is in the top ten. Sequencing was performed on peripheral blood. These receptors all stem from a man at least 80 years old with acute or convalescent COVID-19.

The CDR3 bases are TGTGCCAGCAGCTTAGAAGGGGTGGAGACCCAGTACTTC. Encoded protein: CASSLEGVETQYF. The V gene is TRBV7-2, the J gene TRBJ2-5; perhaps TRBD1 as D (5 bases). Per the germline V gene, CDR1 is SGHTA and CDR2 is FQGNSA. There are 13 residues in the CDR3. The ends were cut back, 1 base at V and 5 bases at J, with 8 bases in the middle. Full variable domain (missing parts from reference TRBV7-2 and TRBJ2-5): GAGVSQSPSNKVTEKGKDVELRCDPISGHTALYWYRQSLGQGLEFLIYFQGNSAPDKSGLPSDRFSAERTGGSVSTLTIQRTQQEDSAVYLCASSLEGVETQYFGPGTRLLVL.

The CDR3 DNA is TGTGCCAGCAAAGGACCTTCCCGGGCGGGGCTACGGGAGACCCAGTACTTC. Translating it yields CASKGPSRAGLRETQYF. The rearrangement links TRBV3-1 (or the pseudogene TRBV3-2) to TRBJ2-5, with a tentative D call TRBD2 (6 bases). The germline V gene has CDR1 LGHDT and CDR2 YNNKEL (reference sequence). This CDR3 region has 17 residues. Trimming pared 7 bases from V and 5 bases from J, leaving 26 bases between.